This T cell receptor (beta chain) stems from a study of blood T cell repertoires in COVID-19. V was clipped by 0 bases and J by 5 bases, with 11 bases between them. Germline values: CDR1 SGHRS, CDR2 YFSETQ. CDR3 length equals 14 residues. Authors' analysis steps: Estimates of nucleated cell counts were drawn from the amplification of reference gene primers. Sequencing was performed with immunoSEQ multiplex PCR; in TCRdb, only in-frame clones are kept and a portion is missing. That table supplies the V and J calls and clone size; D and trimming were determined from the DNA. The data hold around 76,000 clones, with 81% observed a single time.

The sequencing sample was made of peripheral blood. The chain has TRBV5-1 and TRBJ1-1, with a weak D call TRBD1 (5 bases). This clonotype was sampled from an older woman with acute or convalescent COVID-19. CDR3 coding DNA: TGCGCCAGCAGCTTGGACCTGGAGGGGACTGAAGCTTTCTTT. Its translation is CASSLDLEGTEAFF.